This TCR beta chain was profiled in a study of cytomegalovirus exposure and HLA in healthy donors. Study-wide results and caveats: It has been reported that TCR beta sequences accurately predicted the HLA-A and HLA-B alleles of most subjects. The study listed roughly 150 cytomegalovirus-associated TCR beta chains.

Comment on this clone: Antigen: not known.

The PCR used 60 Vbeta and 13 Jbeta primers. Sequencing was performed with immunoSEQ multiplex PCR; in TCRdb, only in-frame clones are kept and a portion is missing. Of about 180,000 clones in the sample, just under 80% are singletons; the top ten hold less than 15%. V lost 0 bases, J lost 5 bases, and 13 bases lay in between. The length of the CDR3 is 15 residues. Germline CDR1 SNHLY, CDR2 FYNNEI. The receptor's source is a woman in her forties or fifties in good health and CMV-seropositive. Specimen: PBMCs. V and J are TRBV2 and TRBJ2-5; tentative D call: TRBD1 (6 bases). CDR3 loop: CASSEAAGTKETQYF. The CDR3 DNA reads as TGTGCCAGCAGTGAAGCTGCAGGGACAAAGGAGACCCAGTACTTC.